This T cell receptor (beta chain) stems from a study of blood T cell repertoires in COVID-19. Germline V gene sequence: CDR1 MNHEY, CDR2 SVGAGI. The CDR3 has 13 residues. The V gene lost 7 bases and the J gene lost 2 bases, with 9 bases spanning the gap. The data were produced by immunoSEQ multiplex PCR, yet TCRdb's version contains in-frame clones alone and is incomplete. The sample lists 70,000 or so clones; over 70% were seen once. The chain combines TRBV6-5 with TRBJ2-1; no clear D gene. The TCR was taken from a woman aged 70 to 79 with acute or convalescent COVID-19. The sequencing input was peripheral blood. The CDR3 DNA reads TGTGCCAGCAAACAGCAGGCCTACAATGAGCAGTTCTTC. It encodes CASKQQAYNEQFF.